These T cell receptor beta chains were read from a single sample in a study of T cell repertoires in cytomegalovirus infection. MiXCR, applied by TCRdb to the reads, yields one record per CDR3 protein. The table has under 850,000 distinct CDR3 sequences, less than 40% seen once. The sample was PBMCs. The receptors were sampled from a human donor in good health (CMV status not recorded). Some clones in this sample may be carry-over from other donors' samples. CDR3s include the opening cysteine and the closing phenylalanine or tryptophan.

TRBV19,CASSIRLPSNQPQHF
TRBV12-3/TRBV12-4,CASRSLGGNRQPQHF
TRBV15,CATSRDLAGANTGELFF
TRBV7-2,CASSWGQGGISYNEQFF
TRBV19,CASSRTGLAGSEQFF
TRBV25-1,CASSPDPGTSGTYEQYF
TRBV12-3/TRBV12-4,CASSSGVIYEQYF
TRBV7-2,CASSWGGAGGLYNEQFF
TRBV19,CASSMTGTAVGEDGYTF
TRBV29-1,CSVVSGAEKLFF
TRBV15,CATSRDDYGYTF
TRBV7-2,CASSLGGLAGVDTQYF
TRBV20-1,CTPWGGGDTEAFF
TRBV6-8,CASRRGRPSYKEQFF
TRBV2,CASSLIGRDDGYTF
TRBV5-1,CASSRDPSNQPQHF
TRBV28,CASSFFWTVAGGYTF
TRBV3-1,CASSQPWESAYEQYF
TRBV6-6,CASNSRAEAFF
TRBV7-9,CASSYPGTGAGYTF
TRBV11-2,CASSWVSGSTEAFF
TRBV7-8,CASSIRAGSTGTDTQYF
TRBV20-1,CSARQHAGNTIYF
TRBV3-1,CASSQDVGGNTEALF
TRBV28,CASRSGSVRISNQPQHF
TRBV6-6,CASSGPLTEAFF
TRBV5-4,CASSLGGLAGSTDTQYF
TRBV7-9,CASSVRAGPYKKGTQYF
TRBV19,CASSSRFRYYGYTF
TRBV7-2,CASSFFGYSGNTIYF
TRBV11-2,CASSLVLTSGRANEQFF